This T cell receptor (beta chain) was captured in a study of radiation and T cells in renal cell carcinoma. Study results and limitations: Top tumor clonotypes rose in blood 2 weeks post-radiation, then contracted. Without pretreatment biopsies, baseline tumor clonotype presence was undetermined.

Time point meaning: blood 4 weeks post-SBRT, at nephrectomy. Treatment defined: 15 Gy SBRT to primary tumor, nephrectomy 4 weeks later. Nephrectomy followed 15 Gy stereotactic body radiation by 4 weeks. Serial blood draws occurred at baseline and 2 and 4 weeks post-SBRT. As regards this clone: Its antigen remains unknown.

Sequencing used immunoSEQ multiplex PCR; TCRdb keeps in-frame clones, though not all of them. The top ten clones hold around 11% of a sample with roughly 160,000 clones, about nine tenths of them seen once. The CDR3 loop spans 16 amino acids. J gave up 1 base and V 0 bases, and 2 bases lay outside the gene matches. Germline CDR1 reads SGHRS; CDR2 reads YFSETQ. The rearrangement uses TRBV5-1 and TRBJ2-2, with TRBD2 matching 8 bases. The source was blood, collected from a patient whose treatment included radiotherapy and nephrectomy. This clonotype originated in a woman in her forties or fifties with renal cell carcinoma. The CDR3 reads CASSLALAGNTGELFF. CDR3 nucleotide sequence: TGCGCCAGCAGCTTGGCCCTAGCGGGGAACACCGGGGAGCTGTTTTTT.